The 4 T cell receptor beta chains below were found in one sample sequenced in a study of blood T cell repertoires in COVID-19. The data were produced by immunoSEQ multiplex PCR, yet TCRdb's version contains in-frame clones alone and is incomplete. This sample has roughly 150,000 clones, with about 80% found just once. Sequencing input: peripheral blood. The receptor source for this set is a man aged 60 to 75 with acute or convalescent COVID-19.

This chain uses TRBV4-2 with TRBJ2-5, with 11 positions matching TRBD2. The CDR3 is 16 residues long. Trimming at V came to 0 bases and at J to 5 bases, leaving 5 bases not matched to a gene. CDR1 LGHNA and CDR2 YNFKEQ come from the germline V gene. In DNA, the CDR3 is TGTGCCAGCAGCCAAGAAGGGGTAGCGGGGGGGGAGACCCAGTACTTC. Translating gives CASSQEGVAGGETQYF.

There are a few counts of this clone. This CDR3 is CASSQEGGGSGNTIYF. In nucleotides, the CDR3 is TGTGCCAGCAGCCAAGAGGGAGGAGGGTCTGGAAACACCATATATTTT. The chain carries TRBV3-1 (or the pseudogene TRBV3-2) and TRBJ1-3, with D hard to call. Trimming shortened V by 0 bases and J by 1 base, and 10 bases separated the two germline ends. Looked up from germline, CDR1 is LGHDT and CDR2 is YNNKEL (reference sequence). The CDR3 is 16 residues long.

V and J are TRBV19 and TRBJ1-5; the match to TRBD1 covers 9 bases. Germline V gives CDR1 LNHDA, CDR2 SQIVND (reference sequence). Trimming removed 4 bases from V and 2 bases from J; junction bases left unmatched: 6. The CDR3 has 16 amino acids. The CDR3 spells CASSRVQGAGNQPQHF. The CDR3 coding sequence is TGTGCCAGTAGTAGAGTACAGGGGGCTGGCAATCAGCCCCAGCATTTT.

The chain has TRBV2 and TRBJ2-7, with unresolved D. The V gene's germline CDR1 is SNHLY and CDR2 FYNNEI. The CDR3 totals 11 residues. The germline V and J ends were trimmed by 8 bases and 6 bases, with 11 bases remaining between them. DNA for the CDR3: TGTGCCAGCGGTTGGAGTTTCGAGCAGTACTTC. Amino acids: CASGWSFEQYF.